This passage covers 23 T cell receptor beta chains from one sample sequenced in a study of beta chain features in type 1 diabetes. Sequenced material consisted of expressed TCRB transcripts (all of the isolated RNA was reverse transcribed). Profiled with immunoSEQ multiplex PCR; TCRdb holds only in-frame clones, not every one. Among 300,000 to 350,000 clones listed, roughly 8% were seen once. Sequencing input: central memory CD4+ T cells from blood. The receptors stem from a young woman in good health.

V usage is TRBV9 and J usage is TRBJ2-3, with 9 bases matching TRBD1. Germline values: CDR1 SGDLS, CDR2 YYNGEE. Unmatched junction bases numbered 7, after V lost 5 bases and J lost 0 bases. The CDR3 loop spans 16 amino acids. The CDR3 loop reads CASRETGGSSTDTQYF. CDR3 sequence (DNA): TGTGCCAGCAGAGAAACAGGGGGCAGTAGCACAGATACGCAGTATTTT.

The chain combines TRBV5-1 with TRBJ2-7; 9 bases agree with TRBD1. The end of the DNA is better explained by TRBJ2-5, so the J call may be wrong. There are 15 residues in the CDR3. Germline V gene sequence: CDR1 SGHRS, CDR2 YFSETQ. Here the CDR3 DNA reads TGCGCCAGCAGCTCGACAGGGGGAGGCCAAGAGACCCAGTACTTC. Its protein product is CASSSTGGGQETQYF.

This clone was seen more than once but under ten times. V and J are TRBV28 and TRBJ2-5, with D possibly TRBD2 on 5 matching bases. Germline-derived CDR1 and CDR2 are MDHEN and SYDVKM. The V and J ends lost 3 bases and 3 bases respectively, with 8 bases between them. CDR3 length equals 13 residues. The CDR3 here is CASSFRGKETQYF. CDR3 coding DNA: TGTGCCAGCAGTTTTCGGGGAAAAGAGACCCAGTACTTC. Variable domain in full (rest from reference TRBV28 and TRBJ2-5): DVKVTQSSRYLVKRTGEKVFLECVQDMDHENMFWYRQDPGLGLRLIYFSYDVKMKEKGDIPEGYSVSREKKERFSLILESASTNQTSMYLCASSFRGKETQYFGPGTRLLVL.

This chain joins TRBV5-4 and TRBJ2-5; tentatively, D is TRBD2 (5 bases). The V and J ends lost 5 bases and 2 bases respectively, with 13 bases between them. CDR1 SGHNT and CDR2 YYREEE come from the germline V gene (reference sequence). CDR3 length: 14 residues. CDR3 DNA sequence: TGTGCCAGCAGTGGGAGTCTGGGGCAAGAGACCCAGTACTTC. Translating gives CASSGSLGQETQYF.

At least ten counts were recorded for this clone. J is TRBJ2-1 and V is TRBV14; 7 nucleotides line up with TRBD2. This CDR3 contains 13 residues. Germline V gene data show CDR1 as SGHDN and CDR2 as FVKESK. J gave up 9 bases and V 3 bases, and 5 bases lay outside the gene matches. This CDR3 reads CASSQDKRGEQFF. The DNA for the CDR3 is TGTGCCAGCAGCCAGGATAAGCGGGGTGAGCAGTTCTTC. Supplemented by reference TRBV14 and TRBJ2-1, the full variable domain reads EAGVTQFPSHSVIEKGQTVTLRCDPISGHDNLYWYRRVMGKEIKFLLHFVKESKQDESGMPNNRFLAERTGGTYSTLKVQPAELEDSGVYFCASSQDKRGEQFFGPGTRLTVL.

This chain joins TRBV15 and TRBJ2-7; 9 positions match TRBD1. CDR3 size: 14 residues. The germline V gene has CDR1 LNHNV and CDR2 YYDKDF (reference sequence). The junction had 4 bases not matched to a gene; V was cut back by 1 base and J by 6 bases. The DNA of the CDR3 is TGTGCCACCAGCAGAGTCGGGACAGGGTTCGAGCAGTACTTC. It codes for CATSRVGTGFEQYF.

This clone was recorded a few times. As DNA, the CDR3 is TGTGCCAGCAGCCTAACTAGCGGGAGTTCAAATGAGCAGTTCTTC. It translates to CASSLTSGSSNEQFF. This chain links TRBV7-2 with TRBJ2-1; 11 bases match TRBD2. V lost 5 bases to trimming and J lost 7 bases; unmatched junction nucleotides: 7. Per the germline V gene, CDR1 is SGHTA and CDR2 is FQGNSA. This CDR3 is 15 amino acids long.

This clone has a count of ten or more. The chain carries TRBV10-3 and TRBJ2-1; possible D gene TRBD1, 7 bases. The ends were cut back, 7 bases at V and 7 bases at J, with 14 bases in the middle. Germline V gene data show CDR1 as ENHRY and CDR2 as SYGVKD. This CDR3 spans 13 amino acids. CDR3 residues: CAITPPGGNEQFF. For the CDR3, the DNA is TGTGCCATCACCCCGCCAGGGGGGAATGAGCAGTTCTTC.

This clone was recorded many times. The chain links TRBV7-2 to TRBJ2-7; TRBD2 matches at 7 bases. The germline V gene encodes CDR1 SGHTA and CDR2 FQGNSA. Germline trimming cut 0 bases from V and 4 bases from J; bases unmatched to any gene: 12. The CDR3 has 17 residues. CDR3 sequence (DNA): TGTGCCAGCAGCTTAGCCATGGTGGGGCGGGAGAGATACGAGCAGTACTTC. Translated, it gives CASSLAMVGRERYEQYF.

In this sample, this clone turned up a few times. The chain employs TRBV7-9 and TRBJ2-6, with D possibly being TRBD1 or TRBD2 (5 bases each). CDR1 and CDR2 (germline): SEHNR, FQNEAQ (reference sequence). CDR3 length: 15 residues. V lost 4 bases, J lost 2 bases, and 9 bases lay in between. The CDR3 nucleotides read TGTGCCAGCAGCTACCAGGGACCTGGGGCCAACGTCCTGACTTTC. Residues: CASSYQGPGANVLTF.

This clone was seen a few times. V and J are TRBV15 and TRBJ1-2; D is unclear. Germline CDR1 reads LNHNV; CDR2 reads YYDKDF (reference sequence). The CDR3 loop spans 17 amino acids. V lost 0 bases and J 0 bases, leaving 14 bases between the germline ends. The chain's CDR3 is CATSRDLASGTNYGYTF. The CDR3 DNA reads TGTGCCACCAGCAGAGATCTGGCGTCCGGGACTAACTATGGCTACACCTTC.

The chain recombines TRBV28 with TRBJ2-3; D is possibly TRBD1 (5 bases). The germline CDR1 and CDR2 sequences are MDHEN and SYDVKM. This CDR3 is built from 14 residues. V lost 5 bases, J lost 2 bases, and 11 bases lay in between. The CDR3 spells CASSPRRDTDTQYF. The CDR3, as DNA: TGTGCCAGCAGTCCACGCAGGGACACAGATACGCAGTATTTT.

There are a few counts of this clone. This chain connects TRBV6-1 to TRBJ2-5; possible D gene TRBD1, 7 bases. The CDR3 loop spans 14 amino acids. Germline V gene data show CDR1 as MNHNS and CDR2 as SASEGT. V was clipped by 7 bases and J by 5 bases, with 17 bases between them. CDR3 coding DNA: TGTGCCAGCAACAAAGCGACAGGGAGGGAGACCCAGTACTTC. This gives the protein CASNKATGRETQYF.

This chain links TRBV18 with TRBJ2-1, with D perhaps matching TRBD2 (5 bases). CDR3 length: 15 amino acids. Trimming took 2 bases from V and 5 from J, leaving 13 bases between them. Germline V gene sequence: CDR1 KGHSH, CDR2 LQKENI. CDR3 amino acids: CASSPIRLTDNEQFF. In DNA, the CDR3 is TGTGCCAGCTCACCAATTAGACTAACTGACAATGAGCAGTTCTTC.

The table lists this clone with a few counts. The chain links TRBV29-1 to TRBJ2-1; 10 positions agree with TRBD2. The CDR3 is 24 amino acids. Trimming at V came to 5 bases and at J to 2 bases, leaving 33 bases not matched to a gene. The germline V gene has CDR1 SQVTM and CDR2 ANQGSEA. The CDR3 here is CSVKASGRFTPEYTPVSAYNEQFF. In DNA form, the CDR3 reads TGCAGCGTTAAGGCTAGCGGGAGATTCACCCCAGAATACACCCCCGTTTCCGCCTACAATGAGCAGTTCTTC.

This clone was seen a few times. The V gene is TRBV25-1, the J gene TRBJ2-6, with a possible D match to TRBD1 (5 bases). Germline CDR1 reads MGHDK; CDR2 reads SYGVNS. V dropped 4 bases and J dropped 2 bases, with 9 bases sitting between them. This CDR3 has 15 residues. The CDR3 region has the DNA TGTGCCAGCAGTGGGACAAGCCCTGGGGCCAACGTCCTGACTTTC. Its translation is CASSGTSPGANVLTF. The full variable domain, rest sourced from reference TRBV25-1 and TRBJ2-6, is EADIYQTPRYLVIGTGKKITLECSQTMGHDKMYWYQQDPGMELHLIHYSYGVNSTEKGDLSSESTVSRIRTEHFPLTLESARPSHTSQYLCASSGTSPGANVLTFGAGSRLTVL.

This clone has only a few counts. This chain's CDR3 is CASSLAISNTEAFF. The CDR3 nucleotides read TGTGCCAGCAGCTTAGCCATTTCAAACACTGAAGCTTTCTTT. V usage is TRBV11-2 and J usage is TRBJ1-1; D is unclear. The CDR3 is made up of 14 amino acids. The V end lost 1 base, the J end lost 2 bases, and 8 bases lay between the germline ends. Germline assignment: CDR1 SGHAT and CDR2 FQNNGV.

The chain links TRBV9 to TRBJ2-4; D ambiguous. The CDR3 is made up of 11 amino acids. Trimming removed 7 bases at V and 6 bases at J, with 8 bases between. Looked up from germline, CDR1 is SGDLS and CDR2 is YYNGEE. CDR3 sequence reads: CASGVGNIQYF. The CDR3 nucleotides read TGTGCCAGCGGGGTCGGAAACATTCAGTACTTC.

This clone appeared a few times. CDR3: CAIRKQGAGYEQYF. CDR3 coding DNA: TGTGCCATCAGAAAACAGGGGGCGGGGTACGAGCAGTACTTC. The rearrangement joins TRBV10-3 to TRBJ2-7; 9 bases fit TRBD1. The CDR3 runs 14 residues. J was trimmed by 4 bases and V by 6 bases; bases with no gene match: 7. Germline assignment: CDR1 ENHRY and CDR2 SYGVKD.

This clone was detected a few times. The junction differs from germline at one of its ends, possibly a read error. V gene TRBV7-2 combines with J gene TRBJ2-5; 11 nucleotides line up with TRBD2. The CDR3 runs 12 residues. Germline V CDR1 and CDR2: SGHTA, FQGNSA. The CDR3 reads CASRRTSGSFHF. In DNA, the CDR3 is TGTGCCAGCAGACGAACTAGCGGGAGTTTCCACTTC. The variable domain in full, with the rest retrieved from reference TRBV7-2 and TRBJ2-5, is GAGVSQSPSNKVTEKGKDVELRCDPISGHTALYWYRQSLGQGLEFLIYFQGNSAPDKSGLPSDRFSAERTGGSVSTLTIQRTQQEDSAVYLCASRRTSGSFHFGPGTRLLVL.

This clone showed up just a few times. A much larger clone lies one base from this, so it may be a read error. The chain uses TRBV13 and TRBJ2-3; possibly TRBD2 for D (5 bases). CDR1 is PRHDT and CDR2 is FYEKMQ in the germline V gene (reference sequence). The CDR3 is 15 amino acids. The V end lost 5 bases, the J end lost 3 bases, and 15 bases lay between the germline ends. The CDR3 loop is CASSVTTGRTDTQYF. The CDR3 coding sequence is TGTGCCAGCAGCGTAACTACGGGGAGAACAGATACGCAGTATTTT.

This chain connects TRBV5-6 to TRBJ2-5; 8 nucleotides agree with TRBD1. The J call may be incorrect, as the DNA end agrees better with TRBJ2-7. Germline values: CDR1 SGHDT, CDR2 YYEEEE. The CDR3 runs to 14 residues. CDR3 loop: CASSHGQGAYEQYF. For the CDR3, the DNA is TGTGCCAGCAGCCACGGACAGGGAGCTTACGAGCAGTACTTC.

The chain links TRBV28 to TRBJ1-1; weak D call: TRBD1 (6 bases). V lost 4 bases and J 0 bases, leaving 9 bases between the germline ends. This CDR3 region has 14 residues. Germline CDR1 is MDHEN and CDR2 is SYDVKM. CDR3 amino acids: CASSSGQLNTEAFF. CDR3 in DNA: TGTGCCAGCAGTTCAGGACAGTTGAACACTGAAGCTTTCTTT.